Given below is one T cell receptor (beta chain) in context. The CDR3 totals 18 residues. The germline CDR1 and CDR2 sequences are SGHDT and YYEEEE. V was pared by 2 bases and J by 0 bases, with 10 bases of the junction left unmatched. This sample was included in a study of OX40 agonist ivuxolimab in advanced cancers. Background on the study: Each patient was given ivuxolimab into a vein every 2 weeks, at 0.01 to 10 mg/kg. Of the patients, three showed partial responses, one with hepatocellular carcinoma and two with cutaneous melanoma.

Clones were sequenced by immunoSEQ multiplex PCR, and TCRdb holds only the in-frame ones, with some missing. The sample has several thousand clones, 60% to 75% seen once. The specimen comprised CD4+ or CD8+ T cells sorted from blood, sampled in a trial of the OX40 agonist ivuxolimab. This sequence was found in an adult with an advanced solid tumor such as melanoma, head and neck, liver or kidney cancer. This chain connects TRBV5-6 to TRBJ1-5; 8 bases are a match to TRBD1. CDR3 region: CASSLTGGILYSNQPQHF. The CDR3 nucleotides are TGTGCCAGCAGCTTAACAGGGGGAATACTCTATAGCAATCAGCCCCAGCATTTT.